This TCR beta chain was captured in a study of blood T cell repertoires in COVID-19. Sequenced by immunoSEQ multiplex PCR; TCRdb stores in-frame clones only, minus some. The repertoire consists of some 210,000 clones, with about 87% occurring once and the leading ten covering about 9.3%. With V trimmed by 5 bases and J by 4 bases, 5 bases remained unmatched. Germline V gives CDR1 MNHEY, CDR2 SMNVEV (reference sequence). The CDR3 is 15 residues long. The sample taken for sequencing was PBMCs or T cells enriched from blood (not recorded which). The receptor's source is a man younger than 35 with acute COVID-19. V gene TRBV27 combines with J gene TRBJ2-1; 10 bases align to TRBD2. The CDR3, as DNA: TGTGCCAGCAGTCAGACTAGCGGGTCTTACAATGAGCAGTTCTTC. This sequence encodes CASSQTSGSYNEQFF.